Shown below are 10 T cell receptor beta chains from a single sample sequenced in a study of blood T cell repertoires in COVID-19. Libraries were prepared by immunoSEQ multiplex PCR; TCRdb keeps only in-frame clonotypes and omits some of them. Among under 300,000 clones listed, roughly 82% were seen once. The sample taken for sequencing was peripheral blood. These receptors were obtained from a man of 80 years or more with acute or convalescent COVID-19.

For the CDR3, the DNA is TGTGCCGGAAAACAGGGGAGCGAGACCCAGTACTTC. As protein: CAGKQGSETQYF. This chain connects TRBV2 to TRBJ2-5; TRBD1 matches at 7 bases. In germline, CDR1 is SNHLY, CDR2 FYNNEI. CDR3 length: 12 residues. The trim removed 11 bases at V and 5 bases at J, leaving 8 bases unmatched.

This clone was recorded once. V is TRBV6-4 and J is TRBJ2-3, with TRBD2 matching over 12 bases. The trim removed 3 bases at V and 9 bases at J, leaving 7 bases unmatched. The CDR3 runs to 15 residues. Germline V gene data show CDR1 as MRHNA and CDR2 as SNTAGT. Written as DNA, the CDR3 is TGTGCCAGCAGTGAACTAGCGGGGGGACGAGTAACGCAGTATTTT. Its protein is CASSELAGGRVTQYF.

The V gene is TRBV5-4, the J gene TRBJ2-5; D not certain. This CDR3 spans 11 amino acids. The V and J ends lost 3 bases and 5 bases respectively, with 5 bases between them. CDR1 is SGHNT, CDR2 YYREEE, per germline (reference sequence). The CDR3 DNA reads TGTGCCAGCAGCTCTATGGAGACCCAGTACTTC. It codes for CASSSMETQYF.

This chain connects TRBV5-4 to TRBJ2-2, with D tentatively TRBD2 (6 bases). The CDR3 runs 14 residues. Germline V gene lookup returns CDR1 SGHNT and CDR2 YYREEE (reference sequence). Deletions cut 4 bases from V and 6 bases from J, with 13 bases between. CDR3 region: CASSPGLPSGELFF. CDR3 nucleotide sequence: TGTGCCAGCAGCCCGGGACTTCCCTCCGGGGAGCTGTTTTTT.

V usage is TRBV5-4 and J usage is TRBJ2-3; tentatively, D is TRBD2 (5 bases). The V gene's germline CDR1 is SGHNT and CDR2 YYREEE (reference sequence). This CDR3 contains 15 residues. Trimming shortened V by 0 bases and J by 4 bases, and 12 bases separated the two germline ends. The CDR3 reads CASSLALVAADTQYF. The DNA of the CDR3 is TGTGCCAGCAGCTTGGCACTAGTTGCCGCAGATACGCAGTATTTT. Filled out from reference TRBV5-4 and TRBJ2-3, the complete variable domain reads ETGVTQSPTHLIKTRGQQVTLRCSSQSGHNTVSWYQQALGQGPQFIFQYYREEENGRGNFPPRFSGLQFPNYSSELNVNALELDDSALYLCASSLALVAADTQYFGPGTRLTVL.

A few counts support this clone. This chain joins TRBV27 and TRBJ1-2, with 7 bases matching TRBD1. Germline values: CDR1 MNHEY, CDR2 SMNVEV (reference sequence). The CDR3 covers 13 residues. V lost 5 bases, J lost 6 bases, and 6 bases stayed unmatched. In DNA, the CDR3 is TGTGCCAGCAGTCCGCGCGGGACAGATGGCTACACCTTC. This sequence encodes CASSPRGTDGYTF.

V is TRBV19 and J is TRBJ1-2; D gene ambiguous. There are 14 residues in the CDR3. The germline V gene encodes CDR1 LNHDA and CDR2 SQIVND (reference sequence). Deletions cut 4 bases from V and 2 bases from J, with 11 bases between. For the CDR3, the DNA is TGTGCCAGTAGTACCCGAACAGCCAACTATGGCTACACCTTC. Its translation is CASSTRTANYGYTF.

The V gene is TRBV6-5, the J gene TRBJ1-3; 9 positions agree with TRBD1. V was clipped by 6 bases and J by 5 bases; unmatched bases: 2. CDR3 length: 13 residues. Germline V lookup: CDR1 MNHEY, CDR2 SVGAGI. The CDR3 DNA reads TGTGCCAGCAGCGGGACAGGGCGAAACACCATATATTTT. Translation: CASSGTGRNTIYF.

V gene TRBV3-1 (or the pseudogene TRBV3-2) combines with J gene TRBJ1-1; D gene ambiguous. This CDR3 has 14 amino acids. Trimming cost V 3 bases and J 4 bases, with 12 bases left between them. Germline V gene lookup returns CDR1 LGHDT and CDR2 YNNKEL (reference sequence). The CDR3 nucleotides read TGTGCCAGCAGCCACTTGGGTGGGAGCACTGAAGCTTTCTTT. Translation: CASSHLGGSTEAFF.

V is TRBV5-6 and J is TRBJ1-2; possibly TRBD1 for D (5 bases). Germline CDR1 is SGHDT and CDR2 is YYEEEE. This CDR3 has 13 amino acids. With 2 bases removed from V and 6 bases from J, the gap between germline ends came to 11 bases. CDR3 residues: CASSFQGQDGYTF. The CDR3 DNA sequence: TGTGCCAGCAGCTTCCAGGGTCAGGATGGCTACACCTTC.